This TCR beta chain was found in a study of CD8+ T cells in alopecia areata (dated by TCRdb to 2016 to 2019). For the wider study: Treated patients were enrolled in an open-label pilot trial of oral tofacitinib, 5 to 10 mg twice daily, for moderate-to-severe alopecia areata. immunoSEQ multiplex PCR using 35 Vbeta forward primers and 13 Jbeta reverse primers was used to amplify TCRbeta CDR3 regions. Tofacitinib was administered for 6 to 18 months, and 6 months of follow-up off drug were then conducted to assess delayed response and recurrence. The SALT score, which quantifies the percentage of affected scalp surface area, was used to measure disease severity in treated patients. In humans, TCRbeta sequencing was performed on scalp tissue and on sorted CD4+ and CD8+ peripheral blood T cells from healthy controls and from patients with patchy or totalis/universalis alopecia areata. In both human patients and the C3H/HeJ mouse model, the study applied high-throughput TCRbeta sequencing to look at T cell clonal expansion in alopecia areata. RNA was extracted with the PAXgene miRNA kit for fixed scalp, the miRNeasy kit for PBMCs, and the RNeasy kit for mouse skin. Scalp clonality was compared among normal scalp (n=4), patchy alopecia areata scalp (n=8), and alopecia totalis/universalis scalp (n=8). Tofacitinib-treated patients had biopsies at baseline and at 4 and 24 weeks of treatment, with a later scalp biopsy in several patients.

Preparation of the library involved the immunoSEQ multiplex PCR assay. RNA was extracted from all samples and reverse transcribed into cDNA as template for TCR sequencing. First-strand cDNA was synthesized with SuperScript III using a 2:1 mix of oligo-dT and random hexamers. A synthetic immune receptor repertoire was used to gauge amplification bias, and whatever bias remained was removed computationally. Per the source publication's procedure: After raw reads were preprocessed to remove errors, the CDR3 was defined following IMGT conventions as running from the conserved cysteine to phenylalanine. Clonality was computed as 1 minus the Shannon entropy, with the entropy normalized by log2 of the number of productive unique TCRs. Whether each scalp clone was CD4 or CD8 was inferred by checking scalp TCRbeta sequences against the CD4 and CD8 repertoires from sorted blood. The clones in this table, taken by TCRdb from immuneACCESS, are in-frame only. Not every clone is retained; where verified, under half of the shortfall comes from an unresolved V gene, and the cause of the rest is unknown. Clonal size and the V and J genes are those of that table, whereas D and trimming came from the DNA. The sample profile shows under 250,000 clones; approximately 72% of them were found once. Together, the top ten hold more than 1% of the sample.

The sample's treatment or condition, from its label and the paper: oral pan-JAK inhibitor, 5-10 mg twice daily. Lesional scalp punch biopsies and peripheral blood were obtained from alopecia areata patients. PBMCs were separated by density centrifugation and stained for CD3, CD4 and CD8, after which CD4+ and CD8+ T cells were sorted on a FACSAria. Study-wide findings and limitations: Compared with normal scalp, lesional scalp had higher clonality and more expanded CD8+ clones, particularly in alopecia totalis/universalis, a pattern that suggests antigenic drive. Tofacitinib significantly decreased scalp clonality and the number of expanded CD8+ clones among the top 100 scalp clones. Compared with mice, TCR sequences shared between patients were less clear, possibly partly because of HLA diversity across the patient population. Because the treated cohort was small and had only one nonresponder, larger studies are needed to examine links between baseline CD8+ expansion and response. During tofacitinib treatment, many expanded lesional clones stuck around in both scalp and blood, and this persistence may partly explain why relapse happens after treatment is stopped. Resident alphabeta T cells in normal human skin are also sequenced, complicating scalp TCR repertoire analysis, unlike mouse skin dominated by gammadelta T cells.

A word on this clone: What antigen it recognizes has not been identified. No qualities accompany the bases; no much larger clone lies one base away.

Including the terminal cysteine and phenylalanine, the CDR3 comprises 14 residues. The DNA shown is the 42-base CDR3, in frame from base 1. The germline V gene encodes CDR1 SGHAT and CDR2 FQNNGV. Clipping removes 5 bases from V and 6 bases from J, with 7 as the unmatched junction base count. The rearrangement combines TRBV11-2 with TRBJ1-2, and 9 bases in between align with TRBD1. Sequenced material: CD4+ T cells sorted from blood, taken around week 46, from a patient treated with tofacitinib. This sequence originates from a human donor with alopecia areata. The DNA sequence is TGTGCCAGCAGCCCAGGGACAGGGAGGCATGGCTACACCTTC. Its coded protein is CASSPGTGRHGYTF.